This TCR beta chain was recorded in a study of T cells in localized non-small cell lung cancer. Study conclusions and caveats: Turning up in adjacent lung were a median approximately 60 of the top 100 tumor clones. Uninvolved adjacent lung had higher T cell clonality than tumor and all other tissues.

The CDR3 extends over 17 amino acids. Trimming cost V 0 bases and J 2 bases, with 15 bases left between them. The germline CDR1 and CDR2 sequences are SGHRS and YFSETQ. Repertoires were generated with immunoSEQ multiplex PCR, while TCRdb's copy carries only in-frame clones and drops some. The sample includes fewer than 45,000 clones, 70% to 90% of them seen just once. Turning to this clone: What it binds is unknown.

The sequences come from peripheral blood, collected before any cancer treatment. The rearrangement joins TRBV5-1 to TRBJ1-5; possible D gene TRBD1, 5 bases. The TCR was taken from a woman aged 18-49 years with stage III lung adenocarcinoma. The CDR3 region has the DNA TGCGCCAGCAGCTTGGAGGGGCTAGAGGTCGGCAATCAGCCCCAGCATTTT. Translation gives CASSLEGLEVGNQPQHF.